These 31 T cell receptor beta chains originate from one sample sequenced in a study of cytomegalovirus exposure and HLA in healthy donors. The PCR employed 60 Vbeta primers together with 13 Jbeta primers. Sequencing used immunoSEQ multiplex PCR; TCRdb keeps in-frame clones, though not all of them. The sample lists under 150,000 clones, approximately 79% occurring once. Material: PBMCs. Every receptor here comes from a woman in her twenties or thirties in good health and CMV-seronegative.

The chain employs TRBV9 and TRBJ2-3, with 12 bases identical to TRBD2. Germline-derived CDR1 and CDR2 are SGDLS and YYNGEE. The length of the CDR3 is 16 residues. V shed 4 bases, J shed 1 base, and the junction held 4 bases outside the gene matches. The CDR3 is CASSSRLAGGTDTQYF. CDR3 DNA sequence: TGTGCCAGCAGCTCAAGACTAGCGGGGGGCACAGATACGCAGTATTTT.

The chain couples TRBV6-1 to TRBJ2-7, with D possibly matching TRBD1 (6 bases). The CDR3 is 14 amino acids. The V end was cut by 3 bases, the J end by 0 bases, with 9 bases between. The germline V gene encodes CDR1 MNHNS and CDR2 SASEGT. CDR3 coding DNA: TGTGCCAGCAGTGAGGGACACGTCTCCTACGAGCAGTACTTC. Amino acid sequence: CASSEGHVSYEQYF.

This CDR3 is CASSDGDSATNEKLFF. In nucleotides, the CDR3 is TGTGCCAGCAGTGACGGGGACAGTGCAACTAATGAAAAACTGTTTTTT. V is TRBV2 and J is TRBJ1-4; 7 bases match TRBD1. The V and J ends lost 3 bases and 0 bases, in that order; junction bases with no gene match: 4. CDR3 length: 16 amino acids. Germline V lookup: CDR1 SNHLY, CDR2 FYNNEI.

The chain is built from TRBV19 and TRBJ1-1; 10 nucleotides match TRBD1. J gave up 4 bases and V 1 base, and 6 bases lay outside the gene matches. Germline V CDR1 and CDR2: LNHDA, SQIVND (reference sequence). This CDR3 is built from 16 residues. This CDR3 is CASSIAGTGVLTEAFF. CDR3 bases: TGTGCCAGTAGTATAGCTGGGACAGGGGTTCTCACTGAAGCTTTCTTT.

CDR3 loop: CASSQDSEEGYTF. CDR3 coding DNA: TGCGCCAGCAGCCAAGATTCCGAAGAGGGCTACACCTTC. The chain is built from TRBV4-3 and TRBJ1-2; D is uncertain. The CDR3 contains 13 residues. CDR1 and CDR2 (germline): LGHNA, YSLEER. V gave up 0 bases and J gave up 8 bases, with 10 bases separating them.

This clone was counted a few times. The V gene is TRBV27, the J gene TRBJ1-2, with D uncertain. Germline loops: CDR1 MNHEY, CDR2 SMNVEV (reference sequence). The CDR3 runs to 12 residues. V was shortened by 7 bases and J by 3 bases, with 9 bases between the two germline ends. This CDR3 reads CASMGEDYGYTF. The CDR3 DNA reads as TGTGCCAGCATGGGAGAAGACTATGGCTACACCTTC.

V is TRBV6-5 and J is TRBJ1-1; the D gene is possibly TRBD1 (6 bases). Germline CDR1 and CDR2: MNHEY and SVGAGI. V dropped 10 bases and J dropped 1 base, with 16 bases sitting between them. The length of the CDR3 is 14 residues. The CDR3 is CAKTGQPRNTEAFF. CDR3 DNA: TGTGCCAAGACAGGACAGCCACGGAACACTGAAGCTTTCTTT.

This chain links TRBV11-2 with TRBJ2-3; D is uncertain. The CDR3 has 13 amino acids. Germline V gene sequence: CDR1 SGHAT, CDR2 FQNNGV. Trimming stripped 5 bases from V and 3 bases from J, with 9 bases between. The CDR3 coding sequence is TGTGCCAGCAGCCCTAGGATTACAGATACGCAGTATTTT. It codes for CASSPRITDTQYF.

This CDR3 reads CASSQEGGGLSYNEQFF. The CDR3 coding sequence is TGCGCCAGCAGCCAAGAGGGGGGGGGACTTAGTTACAATGAGCAGTTCTTC. J is TRBJ2-1 and V is TRBV4-1; 7 nucleotides line up with TRBD2. Germline values: CDR1 MGHRA, CDR2 YSYEKL. The CDR3 consists of 17 residues. The trim removed 0 bases at V and 4 bases at J, leaving 9 bases unmatched.

This clone came up a few times. This sequence joins TRBV2 and TRBJ1-1, with 12 bases fitting TRBD1. CDR3 length equals 16 residues. In germline, CDR1 is SNHLY, CDR2 FYNNEI. With V trimmed by 5 bases and J by 4 bases, 8 bases remained unmatched. CDR3 in amino acids: CASSPGTGGRSTEAFF. The CDR3 bases are TGTGCCAGCAGTCCCGGGACAGGGGGCAGGAGCACTGAAGCTTTCTTT.

The J gene is TRBJ1-1, the V gene TRBV9; D is uncertain. Between the trimmed V and J ends, which lost 4 bases and 4 bases, there was a span of 11 bases. CDR3 length equals 13 residues. CDR1 and CDR2 (germline): SGDLS, YYNGEE. In DNA, the CDR3 is TGTGCCAGCAGCTCGGAGGAGTCCACTGAAGCTTTCTTT. This encodes CASSSEESTEAFF.

V is TRBV5-1 and J is TRBJ2-7, with D uncertain. Trimming took 3 bases from V and 0 from J, leaving 10 bases between them. CDR1 and CDR2 from the germline V gene are SGHRS and YFSETQ. The CDR3 is 14 amino acids. CDR3 coding DNA: TGCGCCAGCAGCTCTACAGAGAACTCCTACGAGCAGTACTTC. Its translation is CASSSTENSYEQYF.

This clone was seen a handful of times. The chain employs TRBV7-3 and TRBJ1-1; D is undetermined. The CDR3 contains 16 residues. Trimming removed 5 bases at V and 5 bases at J, with 21 bases between. Germline V gene lookup returns CDR1 SGHTA and CDR2 FQGTGA. The CDR3 sequence: CASSPFGVGRGTEAFF. Here the CDR3 DNA reads TGTGCCAGCAGCCCCTTCGGCGTGGGCCGTGGGACTGAAGCTTTCTTT.

The V and J genes are TRBV5-1 and TRBJ2-3; 10 bases agree with TRBD2. The CDR3 spans 16 residues. Germline V gene lookup returns CDR1 SGHRS and CDR2 YFSETQ. Losses at the gene ends were 0 bases for V and 5 bases for J; bases not matched to a gene: 6. CDR3 nucleotide sequence: TGCGCCAGCAGCTTGGGATCTAGCGGGGGAGGAGATACGCAGTATTTT. Translating gives CASSLGSSGGGDTQYF.

This sequence joins TRBV6-5 and TRBJ2-1, with 11 bases lining up with TRBD2. CDR1 and CDR2 (germline): MNHEY, SVGAGI. Trimming cost V 1 base and J 4 bases; bases outside gene matches: 3. The CDR3 consists of 16 residues. CDR3 DNA: TGTGCCAGCAGTTACTTAACTAGCGGGAGATACAATGAGCAGTTCTTC. Its protein product is CASSYLTSGRYNEQFF.

V usage is TRBV9 and J usage is TRBJ1-1, with TRBD1 as a possible D gene (5 bases). Trimming removed 3 bases at V and 0 bases at J, with 12 bases between. This CDR3 contains 15 residues. Germline CDR1 reads SGDLS; CDR2 reads YYNGEE. The CDR3 sequence is CASSATQTVNTEAFF. CDR3 DNA sequence: TGTGCCAGCAGCGCTACCCAGACAGTGAACACTGAAGCTTTCTTT. The full variable domain, in which reference TRBV9 and TRBJ1-1 provide the parts outside the CDR3, is DSGVTQTPKHLITATGQRVTLRCSPRSGDLSVYWYQQSLDQGLQFLIQYYNGEERAKGNILERFSAQQFPDLHSELNLSSLELGDSALYFCASSATQTVNTEAFFGQGTRLTVV.

The CDR3 reads CASSLAASGGIGEQFF. In DNA, the CDR3 is TGTGCCAGCAGCTTGGCTGCTAGCGGGGGCATCGGGGAGCAGTTCTTC. The rearrangement uses TRBV5-8 and TRBJ2-1; 10 bases line up with TRBD2. V dropped 0 bases and J dropped 10; count of bases not matched to a gene: 10. CDR1 and CDR2 from the germline V gene are SGHTS and YDEGEE. The CDR3 consists of 16 residues.

The CDR3 region has the DNA TGTGCCAGCAGTGTACAGGGAACTGGAAACACCATATATTTT. Its protein product is CASSVQGTGNTIYF. V is TRBV6-5 and J is TRBJ1-3, with TRBD1 as a possible D gene (6 bases). Trimming cost V 5 bases and J 2 bases, with 10 bases left between them. Germline V CDR1 and CDR2: MNHEY, SVGAGI. The CDR3 has 14 residues.

This clone was seen once. The chain couples TRBV14 to TRBJ2-4; weak D call: TRBD2 (6 bases). Germline V gene data show CDR1 as SGHDN and CDR2 as FVKESK. V was cut by 4 bases and J by 8 bases, with 15 bases left in between. The CDR3 has 14 amino acids. DNA for the CDR3: TGTGCCAGCAGCCCCTCCGGAGGAGGGGACATTCAGTACTTC. Protein product: CASSPSGGGDIQYF.

This clone appeared a few times. V is TRBV6-5 and J is TRBJ1-2; 8 positions match TRBD1. This CDR3 is built from 13 residues. The germline CDR1 and CDR2 sequences are MNHEY and SVGAGI. Trimming removed 7 bases from V and 4 bases from J; junction bases left unmatched: 5. The CDR3 region has the DNA TGTGCCAGCAATTCAGGGGGCGTCTATGGCTACACCTTC. This sequence encodes CASNSGGVYGYTF.

The chain recombines TRBV29-1 with TRBJ1-2; 7 bases line up with TRBD1. V was clipped by 3 bases and J by 7 bases; unmatched bases: 8. The CDR3 loop spans 13 amino acids. CDR1 and CDR2 from the germline V gene are SQVTM and ANQGSEA. CDR3 bases: TGCAGCGTTGACGGGCTGGCAGGGGGTGGCTACACCTTC. Translated: CSVDGLAGGGYTF.

The chain uses TRBV13 and TRBJ1-1, with D maybe TRBD1 (6 bases). The CDR3 has 14 residues. V shed 4 bases and J shed 1 base, with 10 bases lying between them. From germline, CDR1 is PRHDT and CDR2 FYEKMQ (reference sequence). In nucleotides, the CDR3 is TGTGCCAGCAGCTGGGGCAGGGGGAACACTGAAGCTTTCTTT. Amino acids: CASSWGRGNTEAFF.

CDR3 in amino acids: CASSYRGNTEAFF. Written as DNA, the CDR3 is TGTGCCAGCAGTTATCGGGGAAACACTGAAGCTTTCTTT. This chain links TRBV6-1 with TRBJ1-1; no firm D call. This CDR3 has 13 residues. V lost 5 bases to trimming and J lost 2 bases, with 9 bases between them. Germline values: CDR1 MNHNS, CDR2 SASEGT.

V usage is TRBV2 and J usage is TRBJ2-2; D is perhaps TRBD1 (6 bases). Per germline, CDR1 SNHLY and CDR2 FYNNEI. V gave up 7 bases and J gave up 7 bases, with 19 bases separating them. The CDR3 sequence is 15 residues long. The DNA of the CDR3 is TGTGCCAGCACAGCGGACCGCCGAGGGGGCGGGGAGCTGTTTTTT. Protein product: CASTADRRGGGELFF.

The chain links TRBV11-2 to TRBJ1-2; tentatively, D is TRBD1 (6 bases). Per the germline V gene, CDR1 is SGHAT and CDR2 is FQNNGV. Trimming left V 1 base short and J 2 bases short, with 8 bases between. CDR3 length equals 14 residues. CDR3 region: CASSLGTVNYGYTF. CDR3 coding DNA: TGTGCCAGCAGCTTAGGGACAGTCAACTATGGCTACACCTTC.

The V call is TRBV7-3, the J call TRBJ2-3, with TRBD1 identical over 7 bases. V lost 5 bases to trimming and J lost 2 bases; unmatched junction nucleotides: 4. The CDR3 covers 14 residues. Germline V gene data show CDR1 as SGHTA and CDR2 as FQGTGA. CDR3 DNA sequence: TGTGCCAGCAGCCCGGACAGGAACACAGATACGCAGTATTTT. Residues: CASSPDRNTDTQYF.

This chain links TRBV15 with TRBJ2-1, with 10 bases matching TRBD2. The CDR3 is 17 residues long. Germline V gene lookup returns CDR1 LNHNV and CDR2 YYDKDF (reference sequence). Trimming took 1 base from V and 2 from J; bases not matched to a gene: 5. The CDR3 spells CATSRAPSGGPYNEQFF. CDR3 coding DNA: TGTGCCACCAGCAGAGCCCCTAGCGGGGGTCCCTACAATGAGCAGTTCTTC.

V usage is TRBV29-1 and J usage is TRBJ1-2; tentatively, D is TRBD1 (6 bases). Trimming left V 4 bases short and J 1 base short, with 19 bases between. The germline CDR1 and CDR2 sequences are SQVTM and ANQGSEA. The CDR3 consists of 16 residues. The CDR3 loop is CSVGEDSGPLNYGYTF. CDR3 nucleotide sequence: TGCAGCGTTGGTGAGGACAGTGGTCCCCTTAACTATGGCTACACCTTC.

This clone was counted once. This chain links TRBV7-9 with TRBJ2-6, with 7 bases fitting TRBD1. The J segment lost 4 bases and the V segment lost 5 bases, leaving 14 bases of the junction unmatched. Germline assignment: CDR1 SEHNR and CDR2 FQNEAQ (reference sequence). The CDR3 length is 18 residues. CDR3 sequence reads: CASSPHRDRWSGANVLTF. CDR3 in DNA: TGTGCCAGCAGCCCCCACCGGGACAGATGGTCCGGGGCCAACGTCCTGACTTTC.

The chain carries TRBV5-4 and TRBJ1-1; D is unclear. V was clipped by 2 bases and J by 3 bases, with 17 bases between them. The length of the CDR3 is 16 residues. CDR1 and CDR2 (germline): SGHNT, YYREEE (reference sequence). The DNA of the CDR3 is TGTGCCAGCAGCTTAGGCGTCGCCCTCGGGGACACTGAAGCTTTCTTT. Encoded protein: CASSLGVALGDTEAFF.

The genes are TRBV6-5 and TRBJ1-1, with a tentative D call TRBD1 (6 bases). CDR3 length: 14 amino acids. Germline-derived CDR1 and CDR2 are MNHEY and SVGAGI. Trimming pared 2 bases from V and 1 base from J, leaving 8 bases between. The CDR3 protein is CASSYGGQNTEAFF. The DNA of the CDR3 is TGTGCCAGCAGTTACGGGGGACAGAACACTGAAGCTTTCTTT.